A selection of T cell receptor beta chains follows, all from one sample in a study of cytomegalovirus exposure and HLA in healthy donors. Clones were sequenced by immunoSEQ multiplex PCR, and TCRdb holds only the in-frame ones, with some missing. This table holds over 150,000 clones, 74% found once. Sequencing was carried out using PBMCs. The receptors derive from a woman aged 25 to 45 in good health and CMV-seropositive. Both conserved end residues are trimmed from each CDR3.

cdr3_aa	j_call	cdr3_length	v_call
ASSLGGRARETQY	TRBJ2-5	13	TRBV5-6
ASSISGFSNEQF	TRBJ2-1	12	TRBV19
ASSPSGGRNEQF	TRBJ2-1	12	TRBV18
ASSVDRSYEQY	TRBJ2-7	11	TRBV6-5
ASSVGSGGPRTEAF	TRBJ1-1	14	TRBV6-1
ASVGSDGYT	TRBJ1-2	9	TRBV28
ASSFASSGNEQY	TRBJ2-7	12	TRBV5-6
ASSAGTGLPDEQF	TRBJ2-1	13	TRBV7-2
AISESTGDTVNQPQH	TRBJ1-5	15	TRBV10-3
ASSYGGGGNEQF	TRBJ2-1	12	TRBV2
ASSTLALGTGTYEQY	TRBJ2-7	15	TRBV19
ASKTVNSNQPQH	TRBJ1-5	12	TRBV6-4
ASTLGGGAGYNEQF	TRBJ2-1	14	TRBV28
TSTEGRVQGNQPQH	TRBJ1-5	14	TRBV1
ASSLRGAGEKLF	TRBJ1-4	12	TRBV27
ASSLLRGTAF	TRBJ1-1	10	TRBV19
ASSETTYRTGLYEQY	TRBJ2-7	15	TRBV6-1
SSSLGGSEQY	TRBJ2-7	10	TRBV7-9
ASSYGTGGNTIY	TRBJ1-3	12	TRBV6-5
ASTPALNRGTEAF	TRBJ1-1	13	TRBV28
ASSVEAGVGETQY	TRBJ2-5	13	TRBV9
ASSSLIRGGAF	TRBJ1-1	11	TRBV11-2
ASSIVDTYEQY	TRBJ2-7	11	TRBV19
ASRVQGGDQPQH	TRBJ1-5	12	TRBV28
ASSLEVLSSGGSYEQY	TRBJ2-7	16	TRBV5-1
SVGDGLGQGAPDTQY	TRBJ2-3	15	TRBV29-1
ASSQVPNSGSSYNEQF	TRBJ2-1	16	TRBV4-1
ASRQQGGVTETQY	TRBJ2-5	13	TRBV11-2
ASSLSRSSYNSPLH	TRBJ1-6	14	TRBV28
ASSRSGGSLTDTQY	TRBJ2-3	14	TRBV7-6
ASSSALETEAF	TRBJ1-1	11	TRBV27
ASSQVGTESYEQY	TRBJ2-7	13	TRBV4-2
ASSVAGTSGLTGELF	TRBJ2-2	15	TRBV9
ASSAGTSGYEQY	TRBJ2-7	12	TRBV5-4
ASSEPQRGSSYNEQF	TRBJ2-1	15	TRBV6-1
ASTPSPGTGAFYEQY	TRBJ2-7	15	TRBV19